The text below deals with one T cell receptor (beta chain). V was clipped by 3 bases and J by 4 bases, with 9 bases between them. Germline lookup yields CDR1 MDHEN and CDR2 SYDVKM. The CDR3 extends over 13 amino acids. The sample comes from a study of blood T cell repertoires in COVID-19. Looking at the study overall: Samples taken during acute and convalescent COVID-19 were collected in the United States, Italy and Spain. Nucleic acid was either cDNA or gDNA, and it came from T cells, B-cell-depleted T cells, or PBMCs.

As processed by the authors: How many nucleated cells were present was estimated from reference gene primer amplification. Profiled with immunoSEQ multiplex PCR; TCRdb holds only in-frame clones, not every one. V, J and clone size were drawn from that table, and D and trimming were deduced from the DNA. This table holds about 250,000 clones, 87% found once. Specimen: peripheral blood. The TCR originated in a man aged 18 to 30 with active or convalescent COVID-19. This chain joins TRBV28 and TRBJ1-1, with unresolved D. The CDR3 spells CASSFLASTEAFF. In DNA, the CDR3 is TGTGCCAGCAGTTTCTTAGCAAGCACTGAAGCTTTCTTT.